This T cell receptor (beta chain) is drawn from a study of neoadjuvant nivolumab and ipilimumab in lung cancer. In the case of this clone: Its antigen is currently unknown.

V shed 3 bases and J shed 3 bases, with 12 bases lying between them. The CDR3 totals 13 residues. Germline V lookup: CDR1 GTSNPN, CDR2 SVGIG (reference sequence). Study-wide results and caveats: TCR receptors were sequenced in few samples. Higher pretherapy blood TCR richness went with higher resected-tumor richness. Compared with tumor-adjacent uninvolved lung, resected tumors showed greater richness and clonality.

Assay: immunoSEQ multiplex PCR; the TCRdb copy retains only in-frame clones and omits some. The sample carries roughly 13,000 clones, approximately 96% recorded once. This sequence was found in an adult with non-small cell lung cancer. The rearrangement uses TRBV30 and TRBJ2-7; tentatively, D is TRBD1 (5 bases). The material was peripheral blood, obtained after neoadjuvant nivolumab, alone or with ipilimumab, at or shortly before surgery. CDR3 region: CAWRGQTGYEQYF. CDR3 DNA: TGTGCCTGGAGGGGGCAGACGGGCTACGAGCAGTACTTC.